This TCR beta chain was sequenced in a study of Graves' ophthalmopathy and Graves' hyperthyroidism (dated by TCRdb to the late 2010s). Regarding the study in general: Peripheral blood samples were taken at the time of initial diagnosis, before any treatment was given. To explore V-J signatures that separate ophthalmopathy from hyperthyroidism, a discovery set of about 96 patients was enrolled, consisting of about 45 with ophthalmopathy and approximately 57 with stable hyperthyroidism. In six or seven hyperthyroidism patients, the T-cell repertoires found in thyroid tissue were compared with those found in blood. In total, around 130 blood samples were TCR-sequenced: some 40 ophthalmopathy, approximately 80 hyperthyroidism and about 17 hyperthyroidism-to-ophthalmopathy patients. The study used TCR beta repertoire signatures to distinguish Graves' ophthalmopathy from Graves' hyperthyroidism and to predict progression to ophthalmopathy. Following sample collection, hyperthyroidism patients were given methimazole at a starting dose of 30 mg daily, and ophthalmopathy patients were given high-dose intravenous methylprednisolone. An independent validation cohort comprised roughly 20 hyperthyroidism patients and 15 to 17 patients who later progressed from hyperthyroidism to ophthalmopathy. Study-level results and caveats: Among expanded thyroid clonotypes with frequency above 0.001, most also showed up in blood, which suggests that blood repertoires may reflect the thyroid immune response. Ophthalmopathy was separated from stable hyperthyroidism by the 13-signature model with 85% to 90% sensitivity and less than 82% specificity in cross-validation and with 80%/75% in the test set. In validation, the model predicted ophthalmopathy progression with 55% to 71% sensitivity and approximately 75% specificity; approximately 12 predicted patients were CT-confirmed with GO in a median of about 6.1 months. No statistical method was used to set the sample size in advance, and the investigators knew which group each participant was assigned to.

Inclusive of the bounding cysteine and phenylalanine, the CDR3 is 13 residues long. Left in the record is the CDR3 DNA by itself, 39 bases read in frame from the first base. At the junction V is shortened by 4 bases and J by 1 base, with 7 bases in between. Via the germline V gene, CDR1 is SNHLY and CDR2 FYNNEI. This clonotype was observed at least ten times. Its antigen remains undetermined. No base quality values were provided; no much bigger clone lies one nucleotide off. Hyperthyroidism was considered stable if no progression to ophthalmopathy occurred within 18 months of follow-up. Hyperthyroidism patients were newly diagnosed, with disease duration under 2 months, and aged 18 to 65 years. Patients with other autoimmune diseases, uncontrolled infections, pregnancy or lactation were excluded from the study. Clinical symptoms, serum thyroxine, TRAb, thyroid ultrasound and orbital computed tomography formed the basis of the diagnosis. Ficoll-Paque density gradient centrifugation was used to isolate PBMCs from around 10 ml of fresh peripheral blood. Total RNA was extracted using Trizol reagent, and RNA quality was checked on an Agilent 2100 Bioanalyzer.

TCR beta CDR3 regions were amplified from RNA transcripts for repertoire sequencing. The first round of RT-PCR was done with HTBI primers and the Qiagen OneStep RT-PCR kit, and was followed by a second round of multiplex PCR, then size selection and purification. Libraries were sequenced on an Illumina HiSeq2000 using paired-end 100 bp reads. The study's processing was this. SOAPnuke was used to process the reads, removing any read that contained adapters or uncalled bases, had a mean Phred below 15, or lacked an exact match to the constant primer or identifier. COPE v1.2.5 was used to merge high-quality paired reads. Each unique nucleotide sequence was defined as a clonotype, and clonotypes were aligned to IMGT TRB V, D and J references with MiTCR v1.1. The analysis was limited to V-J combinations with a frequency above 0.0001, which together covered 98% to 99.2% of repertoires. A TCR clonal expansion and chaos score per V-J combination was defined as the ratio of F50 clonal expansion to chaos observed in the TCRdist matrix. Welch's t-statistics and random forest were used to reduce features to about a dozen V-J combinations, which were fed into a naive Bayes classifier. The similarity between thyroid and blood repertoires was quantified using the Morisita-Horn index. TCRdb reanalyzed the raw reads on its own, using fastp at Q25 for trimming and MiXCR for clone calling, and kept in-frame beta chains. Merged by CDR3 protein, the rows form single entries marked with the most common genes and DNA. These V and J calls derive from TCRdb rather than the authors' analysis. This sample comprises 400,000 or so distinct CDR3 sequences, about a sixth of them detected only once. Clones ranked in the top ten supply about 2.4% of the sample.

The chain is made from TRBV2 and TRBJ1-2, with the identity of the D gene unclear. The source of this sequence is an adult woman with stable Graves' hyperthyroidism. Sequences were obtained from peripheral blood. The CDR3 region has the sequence CASSATRNYGYTF. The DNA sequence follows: TGTGCCAGCAGTGCCACTCGTAACTATGGCTACACCTTC.